The rows below give T cell receptor beta chains drawn from one sample of a study of tumor and adjacent non-tumor tissue in lung cancer. TCRdb reprocessed the multiplex PCR reads with MiXCR, giving one entry per CDR3 protein. The sample contains approximately 90,000 distinct CDR3 sequences, around three fifths of which appear only once. The sample was lung tumor tissue. The source of these receptors is a man aged 70-80 years with non-small cell lung cancer. Each CDR3 is given with its conserved first and last residue. Fields, in order: J gene, V gene, D gene, CDR3 protein. D genes are given only for firm matches.

TRBJ2-2	TRBV11-2	TRBD1	CAISLYRTGVLNIGELFF
TRBJ2-1	TRBV11-1	-	CASSLVTASSYSEQFF
TRBJ2-2	TRBV12-3/TRBV12-4	-	CGSFFAGSGGELFF
TRBJ2-5	TRBV29-1	-	CSAEDRGLLAGLETQYF
TRBJ1-6	TRBV20-1	TRBD1	CSAVKDSPTGNSPLHF
TRBJ2-5	TRBV5-1	TRBD2	CASSLLAGAEETQYF
TRBJ2-1	TRBV5-1	TRBD2	CASSFSGTRVAQFF
TRBJ2-5	TRBV28	-	CASSSGLQTQYF
TRBJ2-6	TRBV11-2	-	CVSRSSGANVLTF
TRBJ2-5	TRBV11-2	TRBD1	CASSLGQGGETRYF
TRBJ2-1	TRBV4-2	-	CASSQVGHGYNEHFF
TRBJ2-7	TRBV12-3/TRBV12-4	TRBD1	CVSSLRQGDGHYF
TRBJ2-4	TRBV28	-	CASSFGQRKNIQHF
TRBJ2-2	TRBV5-1	-	CASSPLEYPNTGELSF
TRBJ2-3	TRBV10-3	-	CATQGAGTDTQYF
TRBJ2-7	TRBV11-2	TRBD2	CASNLKRTSGSSYEQYF
TRBJ2-7	TRBV11-2	-	CASSLGSGSYEQYF
TRBJ2-6	TRBV10-1	-	CASSTWGRGGVNVLTF
TRBJ2-7	TRBV11-2	TRBD1	CASSLGDRNCEQYF
TRBJ1-1	TRBV11-2	-	CASSKTQGGTEAFF
TRBJ2-1	TRBV28	-	CASSAGGGDERFF
TRBJ1-1	TRBV19	-	CASRCGGFGTGAFF
TRBJ2-1	TRBV20-1	TRBD2	CSASPGGSSYNEQFF
TRBJ2-1	TRBV25-1	TRBD2	CASRENLAGAYNEQFF